A single sample gave rise to the 14 T cell receptor beta chains below, sequenced in a study of cytomegalovirus exposure and HLA in healthy donors. The study ran its PCR with 60 Vbeta and 13 Jbeta primers. Here immunoSEQ multiplex PCR was the method, and the copy in TCRdb shows in-frame clones only, minus some. The sample yields tens of thousands of clones, under 85% seen once. The sequencing input was PBMCs. These receptors all stem from a man aged 45-65 years in good health and CMV-seropositive.

Worth noting for this clone: A far larger clone differs by one base, so this is likely a read error. At the DNA level, this CDR3 is encoded by other sequences in the same sample as well. The V call is TRBV4-3, the J call TRBJ2-1, with D unclear. The CDR3 contains 17 residues. CDR1 is LGHNA and CDR2 is YSLEER in the germline V gene. CDR3 amino acids: CAISQDMIVLIYNEQFF. The CDR3 nucleotides are TGCGCCATCAGCCAAGATATGATCGTACTCATCTACAATGAGCAGTTCTTC.

The rearrangement links TRBV19 to TRBJ1-2; 7 bases fit TRBD1. The trim removed 10 bases at V and 8 bases at J, leaving 13 bases unmatched. The CDR3 runs to 13 residues. Germline V gene sequence: CDR1 LNHDA, CDR2 SQIVND (reference sequence). The CDR3 DNA sequence: TGTGCCACCACGCCCACAGGGGAACGCGGCTACACCTTC. Residues: CATTPTGERGYTF.

The chain uses TRBV7-6 and TRBJ1-4, with D hard to call. This CDR3 has 18 residues. The germline V and J ends were trimmed by 4 bases and 1 base, with 19 bases remaining between them. Germline V gene data show CDR1 as SGHVS and CDR2 as FNYEAQ. The CDR3 nucleotides are TGTGCCAGCAGCTCCAAAGAAGGAGAGAGCGGAACTAATGAAAAACTGTTTTTT. Translating it yields CASSSKEGESGTNEKLFF.

This chain joins TRBV29-1 and TRBJ2-5; D is unclear. Germline V lookup: CDR1 SQVTM, CDR2 ANQGSEA. The CDR3 has 12 amino acids. Trimming pared 4 bases from V and 5 bases from J, leaving 11 bases between. The DNA of the CDR3 is TGCAGCGTTGCTCCCCAGTCGGAGACCCAGTACTTC. Protein product: CSVAPQSETQYF.

This chain connects TRBV13 to TRBJ2-5, with 9 bases aligning to TRBD2. CDR1 is PRHDT and CDR2 is FYEKMQ in the germline V gene (reference sequence). V lost 4 bases and J lost 6; bases outside the gene matches: 12. The CDR3 is made up of 16 amino acids. The DNA of the CDR3 is TGTGCCAGCAGCTCAACCTTTAGCGGGGGCTCGAAGACCCAGTACTTC. Protein product: CASSSTFSGGSKTQYF.

The genes are TRBV4-1 and TRBJ2-2, with 9 bases matching TRBD1. The J segment lost 5 bases and the V segment lost 2 bases, leaving 6 bases of the junction unmatched. CDR3 size: 16 residues. From germline, CDR1 is MGHRA and CDR2 YSYEKL. The CDR3 reads CASSQQQGAGTGELFF. CDR3 DNA: TGCGCCAGCAGCCAACAACAGGGGGCAGGAACCGGGGAGCTGTTTTTT.

This chain connects TRBV4-3 to TRBJ2-7; no definite D call. CDR1 and CDR2 (germline): LGHNA, YSLEER. The V gene lost 0 bases and the J gene lost 1 base, with 13 bases spanning the gap. The length of the CDR3 is 16 residues. CDR3 nucleotides: TGCGCCAGCAGCCAAGATTCACGACTCCAATCCTACGAGCAGTACTTC. It yields the protein CASSQDSRLQSYEQYF.

J is TRBJ2-3 and V is TRBV18; D is possibly TRBD1 (5 bases). This CDR3 contains 12 residues. Looked up from germline, CDR1 is KGHSH and CDR2 is LQKENI. V dropped 5 bases and J dropped 7 bases, with 10 bases sitting between them. The CDR3 nucleotides read TGTGCCAGCTCATCAACAGGTTATACGCAGTATTTT. Protein sequence: CASSSTGYTQYF.

This clone was counted between two and nine times. This sequence joins TRBV7-9 and TRBJ2-1; D uncertain. In germline, CDR1 is SEHNR, CDR2 FQNEAQ (reference sequence). CDR3 length equals 14 residues. Deletions cut 5 bases from V and 0 bases from J, with 8 bases between. For the CDR3, the DNA is TGTGCCAGCAGCCGCATGAGCTCCTACAATGAGCAGTTCTTC. It encodes CASSRMSSYNEQFF.

V gene TRBV28 combines with J gene TRBJ2-7; a weak D match, TRBD2 (5 bases). Germline lookup yields CDR1 MDHEN and CDR2 SYDVKM. Trimming shortened V by 6 bases and J by 7 bases, and 19 bases separated the two germline ends. This CDR3 contains 14 residues. This CDR3 reads CASSLSREPREQYF. CDR3 coding DNA: TGTGCCAGCAGCTTGAGCCGGGAACCAAGGGAGCAGTACTTC.

The chain recombines TRBV14 with TRBJ1-1; tentatively, D is TRBD1 (6 bases). Trimming shortened V by 6 bases and J by 7 bases, and 15 bases separated the two germline ends. The CDR3 covers 13 residues. Germline CDR1 and CDR2: SGHDN and FVKESK. Written as DNA, the CDR3 is TGTGCCAGCAGGCCTACAGGGTCGGGTGAAGCTTTCTTT. It encodes CASRPTGSGEAFF.

For this clone: One junction end does not reproduce the germline sequence, and a read error may be involved. The V call is TRBV4-2, the J call TRBJ2-7, with no clear D. This CDR3 spans 14 amino acids. The germline gives CDR1 LGHNA, CDR2 YNFKEQ. CDR3 in DNA: TGTGCCAGCAGCCAAGATATCGCGGATAGCCCCCCGGAGTTC. Translating it yields CASSQDIADSPPEF.

This clone was recorded a few times. Germline and junction disagree at one end, which may indicate a read error. The sample holds other DNA sequences that translate to the same CDR3. This chain connects TRBV9 to TRBJ2-7, with a weak D call TRBD1 (6 bases). CDR3 length: 15 amino acids. Germline V lookup: CDR1 SGDLS, CDR2 YYNGEE. CDR3 coding DNA: TGTGCCAGCAGCCCCCAGGGGCCCAGCTCCTACGAGCAGTACTTT. Translation: CASSPQGPSSYEQYF.

This clone was counted a few times. A much larger clonotype is one base distant, so this may be a read error. The sample contains more than one DNA sequence encoding this CDR3. The chain carries TRBV4-3 and TRBJ2-1; no definite D call. This CDR3 comprises 17 residues. Germline V gene sequence: CDR1 LGHNA, CDR2 YSLEER. The CDR3 DNA reads as TGCGTCAGCAGCCAAGATATGATCGTACTCATTTACAATGAGCAGTTCTTC. Protein product: CVSSQDMIVLIYNEQFF.